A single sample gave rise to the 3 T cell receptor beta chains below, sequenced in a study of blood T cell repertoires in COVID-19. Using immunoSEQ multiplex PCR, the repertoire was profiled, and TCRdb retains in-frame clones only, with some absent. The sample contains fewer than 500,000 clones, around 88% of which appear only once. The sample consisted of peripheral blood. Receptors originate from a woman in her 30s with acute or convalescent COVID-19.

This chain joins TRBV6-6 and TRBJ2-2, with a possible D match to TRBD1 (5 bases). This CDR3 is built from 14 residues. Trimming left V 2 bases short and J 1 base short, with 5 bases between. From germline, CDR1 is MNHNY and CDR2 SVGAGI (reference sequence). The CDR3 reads CASSYRGNTGELFF. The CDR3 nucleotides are TGTGCCAGCAGTTACAGGGGGAACACCGGGGAGCTGTTTTTT.

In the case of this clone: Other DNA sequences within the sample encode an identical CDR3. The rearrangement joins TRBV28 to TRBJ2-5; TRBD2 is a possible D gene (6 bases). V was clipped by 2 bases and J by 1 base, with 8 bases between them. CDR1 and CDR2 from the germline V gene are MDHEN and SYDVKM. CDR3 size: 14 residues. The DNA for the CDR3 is TGTGCCAGCAGTTTACTGGGGGGCCAAGAGACCCAGTACTTC. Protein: CASSLLGGQETQYF.

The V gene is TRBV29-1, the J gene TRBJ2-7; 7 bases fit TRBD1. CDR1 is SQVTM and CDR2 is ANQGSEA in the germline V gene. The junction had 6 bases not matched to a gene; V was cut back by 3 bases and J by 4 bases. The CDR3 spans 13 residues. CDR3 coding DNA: TGCAGCGTTGAGAAGTTGGACAGGTACGAGCAGTACTTC. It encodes CSVEKLDRYEQYF.